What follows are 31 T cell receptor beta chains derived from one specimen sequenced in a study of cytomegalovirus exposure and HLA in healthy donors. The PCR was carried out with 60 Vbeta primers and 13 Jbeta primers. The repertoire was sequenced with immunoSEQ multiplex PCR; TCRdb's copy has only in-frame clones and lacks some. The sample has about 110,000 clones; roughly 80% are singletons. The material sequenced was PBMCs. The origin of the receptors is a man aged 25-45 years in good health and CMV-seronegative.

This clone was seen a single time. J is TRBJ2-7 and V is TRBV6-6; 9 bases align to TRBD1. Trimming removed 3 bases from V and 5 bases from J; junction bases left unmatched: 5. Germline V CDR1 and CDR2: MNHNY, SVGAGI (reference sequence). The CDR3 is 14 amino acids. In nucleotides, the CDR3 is TGTGCCAGCAGTTATCCACAGGGGGCTGACGAGCAGTACTTC. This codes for CASSYPQGADEQYF.

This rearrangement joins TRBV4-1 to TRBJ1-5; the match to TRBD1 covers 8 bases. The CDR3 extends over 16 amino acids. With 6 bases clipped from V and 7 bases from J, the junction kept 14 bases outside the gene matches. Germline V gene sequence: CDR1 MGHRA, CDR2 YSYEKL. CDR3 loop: CASSHSPGQGRQPQHF. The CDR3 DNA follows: TGCGCCAGCAGTCACTCCCCAGGACAGGGAAGGCAGCCCCAGCATTTT.

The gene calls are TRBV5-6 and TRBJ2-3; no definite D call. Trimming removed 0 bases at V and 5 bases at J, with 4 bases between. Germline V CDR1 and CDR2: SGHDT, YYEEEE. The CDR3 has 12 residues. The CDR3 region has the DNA TGTGCCAGCAGCTTGGCCGGAGATACGCAGTATTTT. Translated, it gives CASSLAGDTQYF.

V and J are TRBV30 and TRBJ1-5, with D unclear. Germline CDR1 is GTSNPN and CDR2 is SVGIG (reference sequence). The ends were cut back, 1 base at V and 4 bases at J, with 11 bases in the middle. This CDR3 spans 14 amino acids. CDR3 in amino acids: CAWSDGPTNQPQHF. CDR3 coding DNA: TGTGCCTGGAGTGATGGTCCGACTAATCAGCCCCAGCATTTT.

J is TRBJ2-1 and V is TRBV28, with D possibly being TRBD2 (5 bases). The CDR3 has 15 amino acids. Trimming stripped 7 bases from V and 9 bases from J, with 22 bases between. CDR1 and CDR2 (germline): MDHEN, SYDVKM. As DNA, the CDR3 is TGTGCCAGCAAATGGTCACGGACTTGGACGGGTGAGCAGTTCTTC. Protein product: CASKWSRTWTGEQFF.

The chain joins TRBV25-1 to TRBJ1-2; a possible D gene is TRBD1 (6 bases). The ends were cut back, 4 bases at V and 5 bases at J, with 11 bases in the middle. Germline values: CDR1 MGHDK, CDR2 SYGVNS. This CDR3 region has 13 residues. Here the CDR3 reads CASSAGQLYGYTF. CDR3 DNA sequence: TGTGCCAGCAGTGCCGGACAGTTGTATGGCTACACCTTC.

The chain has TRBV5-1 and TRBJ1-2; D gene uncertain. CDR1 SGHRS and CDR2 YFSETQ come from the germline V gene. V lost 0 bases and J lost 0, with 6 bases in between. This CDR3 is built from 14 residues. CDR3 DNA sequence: TGCGCCAGCAGCTTGGGGCCCTCTAACTATGGCTACACCTTC. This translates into CASSLGPSNYGYTF. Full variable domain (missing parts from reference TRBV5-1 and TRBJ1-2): KAGVTQTPRYLIKTRGQQVTLSCSPISGHRSVSWYQQTPGQGLQFLFEYFSETQRNKGNFPGRFSGRQFSNSRSEMNVSTLELGDSALYLCASSLGPSNYGYTFGSGTRLTVV.

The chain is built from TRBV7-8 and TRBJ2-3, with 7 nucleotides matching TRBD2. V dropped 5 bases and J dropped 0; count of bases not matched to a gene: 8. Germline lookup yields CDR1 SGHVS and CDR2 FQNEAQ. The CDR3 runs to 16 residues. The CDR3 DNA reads TGTGCCAGCAGCATCTCGACTAGCTCTAGCACAGATACGCAGTATTTT. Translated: CASSISTSSSTDTQYF.

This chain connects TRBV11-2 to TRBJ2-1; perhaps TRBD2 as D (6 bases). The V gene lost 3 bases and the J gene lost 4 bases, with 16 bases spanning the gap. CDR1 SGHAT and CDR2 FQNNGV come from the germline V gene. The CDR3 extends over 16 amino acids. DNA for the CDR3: TGTGCCAGCAGCTTCGAACCCGGGACTGGGTACAATGAGCAGTTCTTC. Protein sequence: CASSFEPGTGYNEQFF.

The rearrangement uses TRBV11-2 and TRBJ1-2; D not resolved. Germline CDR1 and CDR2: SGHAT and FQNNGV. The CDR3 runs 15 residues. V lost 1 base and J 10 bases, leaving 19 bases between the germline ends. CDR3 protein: CASSLVHGKTANYTF. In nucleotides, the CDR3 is TGTGCCAGCAGCTTAGTGCACGGGAAGACGGCTAACTACACCTTC.

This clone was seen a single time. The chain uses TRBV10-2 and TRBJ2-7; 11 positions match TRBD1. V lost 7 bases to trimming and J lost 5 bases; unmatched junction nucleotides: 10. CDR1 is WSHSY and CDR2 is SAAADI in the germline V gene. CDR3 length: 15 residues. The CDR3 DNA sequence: TGCGCCAGCATCCCGGGACAGGGGGTCCCCCACGAGCAGTACTTC. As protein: CASIPGQGVPHEQYF.

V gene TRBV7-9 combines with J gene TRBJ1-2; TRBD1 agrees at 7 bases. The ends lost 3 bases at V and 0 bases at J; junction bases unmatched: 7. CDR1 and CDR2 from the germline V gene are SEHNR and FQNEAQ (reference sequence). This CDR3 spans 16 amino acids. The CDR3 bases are TGTGCCAGCAGCTTGGATAGGACAGGCACTAACTATGGCTACACCTTC. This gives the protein CASSLDRTGTNYGYTF. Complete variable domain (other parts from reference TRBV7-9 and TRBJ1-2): DTGVSQNPRHKITKRGQNVTFRCDPISEHNRLYWYRQTLGQGPEFLTYFQNEAQLEKSRLLSDRFSAERPKGSFSTLEIQRTEQGDSAMYLCASSLDRTGTNYGYTFGSGTRLTVV.

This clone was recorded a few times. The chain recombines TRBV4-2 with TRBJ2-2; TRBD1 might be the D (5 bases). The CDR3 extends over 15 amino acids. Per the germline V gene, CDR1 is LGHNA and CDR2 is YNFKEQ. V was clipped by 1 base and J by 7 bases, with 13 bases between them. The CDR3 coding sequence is TGTGCCAGCAGCCAAGGTCTTAAGGGGAACGGGGAGCTGTTTTTT. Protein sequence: CASSQGLKGNGELFF.

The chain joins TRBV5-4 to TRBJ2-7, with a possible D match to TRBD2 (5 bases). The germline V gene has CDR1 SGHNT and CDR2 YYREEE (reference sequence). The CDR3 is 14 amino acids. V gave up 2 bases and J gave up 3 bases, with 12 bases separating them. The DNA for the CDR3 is TGTGCCAGCAGCTTAAAGGCTAGCAGCTACGAGCAGTACTTC. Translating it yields CASSLKASSYEQYF. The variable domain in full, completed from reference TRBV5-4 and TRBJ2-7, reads ETGVTQSPTHLIKTRGQQVTLRCSSQSGHNTVSWYQQALGQGPQFIFQYYREEENGRGNFPPRFSGLQFPNYSSELNVNALELDDSALYLCASSLKASSYEQYFGPGTRLTVT.

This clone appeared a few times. The CDR3 region is CASSLSSGGVDGYTF. DNA of the CDR3: TGCGCCAGCAGCTTGTCTTCAGGGGGCGTTGATGGCTACACCTTC. The rearrangement links TRBV5-1 to TRBJ1-2; 8 bases are a match to TRBD1. Germline CDR1 reads SGHRS; CDR2 reads YFSETQ. The CDR3 consists of 15 residues. Trimming took 1 base from V and 6 from J; bases not matched to a gene: 8.

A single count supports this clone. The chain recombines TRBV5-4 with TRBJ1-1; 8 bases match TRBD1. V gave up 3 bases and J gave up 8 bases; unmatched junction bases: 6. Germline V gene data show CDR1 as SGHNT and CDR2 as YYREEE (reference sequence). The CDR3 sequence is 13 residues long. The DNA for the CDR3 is TGTGCCAGCAGCTCCTCCGGACAGGGCGAAGCTTTCTTT. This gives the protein CASSSSGQGEAFF.

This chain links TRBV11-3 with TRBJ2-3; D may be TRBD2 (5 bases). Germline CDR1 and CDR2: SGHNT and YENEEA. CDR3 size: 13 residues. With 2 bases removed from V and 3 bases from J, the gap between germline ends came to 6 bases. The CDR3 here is CASSLRGTDTQYF. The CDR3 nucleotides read TGTGCCAGCAGCTTACGGGGTACAGATACGCAGTATTTT.

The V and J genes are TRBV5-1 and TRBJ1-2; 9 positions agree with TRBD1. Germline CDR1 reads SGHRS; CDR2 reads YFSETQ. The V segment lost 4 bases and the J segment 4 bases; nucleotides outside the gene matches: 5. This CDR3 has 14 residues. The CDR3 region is CASSPGQGSYGYTF. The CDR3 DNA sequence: TGCGCCAGCAGCCCCGGACAGGGGTCCTATGGCTACACCTTC.

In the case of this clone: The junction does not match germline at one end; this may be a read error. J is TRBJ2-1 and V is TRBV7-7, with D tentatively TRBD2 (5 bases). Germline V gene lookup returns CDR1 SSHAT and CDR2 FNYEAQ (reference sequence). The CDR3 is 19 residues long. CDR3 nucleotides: TGTGCTAGCAGCTTAATACCCAGGACCAGCGGTAGTAGGGACAATGAGCAGTTCTTC. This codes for CASSLIPRTSGSRDNEQFF.

CDR3 nucleotide sequence: TGTGCCAGCAACGAGACAAAGAACACTGAAGCTTTCTTT. Translating gives CASNETKNTEAFF. V is TRBV2 and J is TRBJ1-1; D remains unclear. The CDR3 extends over 13 amino acids. Germline CDR1 reads SNHLY; CDR2 reads FYNNEI. Trimming pared 7 bases from V and 1 base from J, leaving 10 bases between.

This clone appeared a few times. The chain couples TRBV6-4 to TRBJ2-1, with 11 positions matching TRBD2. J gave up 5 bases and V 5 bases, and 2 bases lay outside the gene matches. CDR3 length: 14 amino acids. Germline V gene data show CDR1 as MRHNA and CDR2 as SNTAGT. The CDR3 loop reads CASSLSGRDNEQFF. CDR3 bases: TGTGCCAGCAGTCTTAGCGGGAGGGACAATGAGCAGTTCTTC.

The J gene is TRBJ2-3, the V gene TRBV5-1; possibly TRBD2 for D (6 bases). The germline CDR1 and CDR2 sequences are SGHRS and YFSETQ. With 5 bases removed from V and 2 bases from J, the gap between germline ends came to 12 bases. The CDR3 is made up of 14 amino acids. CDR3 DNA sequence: TGCGCCAGCAGGGACGCGGGGCCCACAGATACGCAGTATTTT. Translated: CASRDAGPTDTQYF.

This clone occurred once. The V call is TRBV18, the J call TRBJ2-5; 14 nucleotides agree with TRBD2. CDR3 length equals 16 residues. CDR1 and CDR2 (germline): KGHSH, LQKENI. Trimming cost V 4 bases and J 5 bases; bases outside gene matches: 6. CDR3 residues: CASSRGLAGGWETQYF. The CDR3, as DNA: TGTGCCAGCTCACGAGGACTAGCGGGGGGCTGGGAGACCCAGTACTTC. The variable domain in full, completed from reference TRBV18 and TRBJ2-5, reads NAGVMQNPRHLVRRRGQEARLRCSPMKGHSHVYWYRQLPEEGLKFMVYLQKENIIDESGMPKERFSAEFPKEGPSILRIQQVVRGDSAAYFCASSRGLAGGWETQYFGPGTRLLVL.

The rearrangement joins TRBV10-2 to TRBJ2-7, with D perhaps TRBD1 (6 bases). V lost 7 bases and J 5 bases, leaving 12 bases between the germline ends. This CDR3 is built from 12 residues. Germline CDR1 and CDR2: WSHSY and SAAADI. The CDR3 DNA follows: TGCGCCAGCATAGGCAGGGGCAACGAGCAGTACTTC. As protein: CASIGRGNEQYF.

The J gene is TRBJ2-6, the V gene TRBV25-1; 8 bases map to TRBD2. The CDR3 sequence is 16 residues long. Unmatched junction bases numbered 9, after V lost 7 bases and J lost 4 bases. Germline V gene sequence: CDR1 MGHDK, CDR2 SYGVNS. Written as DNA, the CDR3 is TGTGCCAGCACTCCCTCGGGGGGGACCGGGGCCAACGTCCTGACTTTC. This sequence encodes CASTPSGGTGANVLTF.

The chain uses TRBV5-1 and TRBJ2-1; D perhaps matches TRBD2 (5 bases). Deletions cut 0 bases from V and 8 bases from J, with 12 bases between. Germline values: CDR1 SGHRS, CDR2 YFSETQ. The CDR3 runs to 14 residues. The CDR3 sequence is CASSLAFGEHEQFF. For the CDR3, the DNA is TGCGCCAGCAGCTTGGCCTTTGGGGAGCATGAGCAGTTCTTC.

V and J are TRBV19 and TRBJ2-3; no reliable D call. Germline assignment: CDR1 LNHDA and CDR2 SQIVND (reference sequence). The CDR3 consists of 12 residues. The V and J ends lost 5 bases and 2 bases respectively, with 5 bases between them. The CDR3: CASSFNTDTQYF. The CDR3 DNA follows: TGTGCCAGTAGTTTTAACACAGATACGCAGTATTTT.

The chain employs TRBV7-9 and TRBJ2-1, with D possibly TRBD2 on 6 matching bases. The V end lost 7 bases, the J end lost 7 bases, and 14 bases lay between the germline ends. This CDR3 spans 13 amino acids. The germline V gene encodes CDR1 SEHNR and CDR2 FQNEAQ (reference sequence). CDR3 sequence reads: CASTRLGGNEQFF. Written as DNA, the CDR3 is TGTGCCAGCACCCGACTAGGCGGTAATGAGCAGTTCTTC.

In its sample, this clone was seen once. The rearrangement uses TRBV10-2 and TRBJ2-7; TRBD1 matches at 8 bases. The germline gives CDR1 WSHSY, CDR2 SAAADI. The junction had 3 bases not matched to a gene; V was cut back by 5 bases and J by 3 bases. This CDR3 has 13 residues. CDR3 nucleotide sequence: TGCGCCAGCAGTTTCGGACAGGGCTACGAGCAGTACTTC. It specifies CASSFGQGYEQYF.

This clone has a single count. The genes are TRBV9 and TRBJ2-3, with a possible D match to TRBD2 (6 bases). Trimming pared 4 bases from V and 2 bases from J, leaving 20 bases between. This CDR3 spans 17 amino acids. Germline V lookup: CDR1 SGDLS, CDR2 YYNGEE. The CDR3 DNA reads TGTGCCAGCAGCTCGGGACTCGGGAAGGGGCCCACAGATACGCAGTATTTT. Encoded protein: CASSSGLGKGPTDTQYF.

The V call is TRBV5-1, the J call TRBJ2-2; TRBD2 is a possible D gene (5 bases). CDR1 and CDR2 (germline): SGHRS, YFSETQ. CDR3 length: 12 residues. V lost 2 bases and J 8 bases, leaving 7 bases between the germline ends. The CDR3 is CASSFTGGELFF. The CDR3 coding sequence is TGCGCCAGCAGCTTCACGGGGGGGGAGCTGTTTTTT. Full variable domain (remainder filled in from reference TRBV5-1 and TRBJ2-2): KAGVTQTPRYLIKTRGQQVTLSCSPISGHRSVSWYQQTPGQGLQFLFEYFSETQRNKGNFPGRFSGRQFSNSRSEMNVSTLELGDSALYLCASSFTGGELFFGEGSRLTVL.